This entry concerns a single TCR beta chain. This sample was included in a study of human T cells and chemical hapten exposure. Study-wide background: Investigators sensitized roughly 2 cm by roughly 2 cm of upper inner arm skin with 2% DPC.

The CDR3 has 16 residues. The germline V gene encodes CDR1 MNHEY and CDR2 SVGAGI. The V and J ends lost 6 bases and 7 bases respectively, with 22 bases between them. TCRdb re-derived calls from the RACE reads in MiXCR, one entry per CDR3 protein. The table lists 95,000 to 150,000 distinct CDR3 sequences, around 11% of them singletons, with 2% to 2.5% in the top ten. Time point in this sample: patch test 3, about 24 weeks after DPC sensitization. Treatment meaning: therapeutic diphenylcyclopropenone sensitization with weekly scalp DPC. Sequencing used whole blood, obtained in connection with sensitization to the hapten diphenylcyclopropenone (DPC). The sequence derives from a woman aged 45-65 years with alopecia areata. Some clones in this sample may be carry-over from other donors' samples. The chain recombines TRBV6-5 with TRBJ1-5; D is perhaps TRBD1 (5 bases). The CDR3 spells CASRPLNQGYGQPQHF. The DNA of the CDR3 is TGTGCCAGCAGGCCACTGAATCAGGGATACGGGCAGCCCCAGCATTTT.